This passage covers 2 T cell receptor beta chains from one sample sequenced in a study of T cells in Graves' hyperthyroidism and ophthalmopathy. RNA transcripts yielded amplified TCR beta CDR3 regions. The HTBI primer set served for first-round RT-PCR of the TCR CDR3. Each CDR3 protein gets one entry after TCRdb re-called the multiplex PCR reads with MiXCR. The data show about 380,000 distinct CDR3 sequences, approximately 12% seen once. Material: blood. These TCRs come from a man younger than 45 with Graves' hyperthyroidism that later progressed to Graves' ophthalmopathy.

This clonotype was seen repeatedly, ten times or more. The chain uses TRBV12-5 and TRBJ2-7; 9 nucleotides match TRBD2. Per germline, CDR1 LGHNT and CDR2 FRNRAP. The CDR3 is made up of 16 amino acids. With V trimmed by 0 bases and J by 3 bases, 6 bases remained unmatched. CDR3 sequence reads: CASGLVESSGVYEQYF. The CDR3 region has the DNA TGTGCTAGTGGTTTGGTAGAGTCTAGCGGGGTCTACGAGCAGTACTTC.

This clonotype was seen ten or more times. This chain joins TRBV20-1 and TRBJ2-7; 11 bases match TRBD2. The germline V gene encodes CDR1 DFQATT and CDR2 SNEGSKA (reference sequence). With 4 bases clipped from V and 6 bases from J, the junction kept 14 bases outside the gene matches. There are 16 residues in the CDR3. In nucleotides, the CDR3 is TGCAGTGCTACGGACTTTAGCGGGGGGGCCCTCGGCGAGCAGTACTTC. Translation gives CSATDFSGGALGEQYF.